This T cell receptor beta chain originates from a study of CD8+CD57+ T cells in acquired aplastic anemia. Across the study: CD4+ and CD8+ cells, once sorted, gave DNA averaging approximately 3.3 ug.

Study-wide results and limits: Sharing between patients and controls was observed for twenty-nine CD8+ CDR3 sequences.

Only one count was recorded for this clonotype. Its antigen is not identified. The template for TCR beta VDJ and CDR3 sequence profiling was genomic DNA. Using its own MiXCR run on the reads, TCRdb lists one record per CDR3 protein. The data contain about 110,000 distinct CDR3 sequences, approximately 49% of them singletons. Sample: sorted CD4+, CD8+, or CD8+CD57+ T cells (not recorded which) from PBMCs. This receptor was identified in a human donor in good health, serving as a control.

This CDR3 is CASSHFSGDGTDTQYF. The CDR3 DNA reads as TGTGCCAGCAGCCATTTCTCGGGGGATGGCACAGATACGCAGTATTTT. V usage is TRBV14 and J usage is TRBJ2-3; a weak D match, TRBD2 (6 bases). Germline assignment: CDR1 SGHDN and CDR2 FVKESK. There are 16 residues in the CDR3. V lost 3 bases, J lost 1 base, and 14 bases lay in between.